A single sample is the source of the 16 T cell receptor beta chains below, sequenced in a study of blood T cell repertoires in COVID-19. Sequencing was performed with immunoSEQ multiplex PCR; in TCRdb, only in-frame clones are kept and a portion is missing. The data hold approximately 470,000 clones, with 87% observed a single time. Sequencing used PBMCs or T cells enriched from blood (not recorded which). The receptors derive from a woman between 18 and 29 years old who had recovered from COVID-19.

There are a few counts of this clone. V gene TRBV5-8 combines with J gene TRBJ1-5; no clear D. The CDR3 contains 13 residues. Germline loops: CDR1 SGHTS, CDR2 YDEGEE. The V gene lost 3 bases and the J gene lost 0 bases, with 4 bases spanning the gap. This chain's CDR3 is CASSSRSNQPQHF. Here the CDR3 DNA reads TGTGCCAGCAGCTCCCGTAGCAATCAGCCCCAGCATTTT. Combining the CDR3 with reference TRBV5-8 and TRBJ1-5 gives the whole variable domain EAGVTQSPTHLIKTRGQQATLRCSPISGHTSVYWYQQALGLGLQFLLWYDEGEERNRGNFPPRFSGRQFPNYSSELNVNALELEDSALYLCASSSRSNQPQHFGDGTRLSIL.

The V and J genes are TRBV5-1 and TRBJ2-7; TRBD1 is a possible D gene (6 bases). The germline gives CDR1 SGHRS, CDR2 YFSETQ. The CDR3 contains 14 residues. Trimming pared 0 bases from V and 3 bases from J, leaving 10 bases between. CDR3 in amino acids: CASSLGPGDYEQYF. In DNA form, the CDR3 reads TGCGCCAGCAGCTTGGGGCCAGGGGACTACGAGCAGTACTTC. The full variable domain, with the rest looked up from reference TRBV5-1 and TRBJ2-7, is KAGVTQTPRYLIKTRGQQVTLSCSPISGHRSVSWYQQTPGQGLQFLFEYFSETQRNKGNFPGRFSGRQFSNSRSEMNVSTLELGDSALYLCASSLGPGDYEQYFGPGTRLTVT.

This chain joins TRBV6-9 and TRBJ2-1; perhaps TRBD2 as D (5 bases). CDR1 and CDR2 (germline): MNHGY, SVAAGI. V was clipped by 7 bases and J by 7 bases, with 26 bases between them. The CDR3 is 17 amino acids. The CDR3 nucleotides read TGTGCCAGCACCCGAGACCCACAGCGGAACCTATGGAATGAGCAGTTCTTC. Its protein product is CASTRDPQRNLWNEQFF.

This chain uses TRBV12-5 with TRBJ1-1, with D unclear. Germline V gives CDR1 LGHNT, CDR2 FRNRAP. The CDR3 spans 17 residues. Trimming cost V 0 bases and J 10 bases, with 24 bases left between them. This CDR3 is CASGLVYSAGDSVRAFF. DNA for the CDR3: TGTGCTAGTGGTTTGGTCTACTCGGCGGGAGATTCCGTCAGAGCTTTCTTT.

The rearrangement links TRBV19 to TRBJ1-5, with D perhaps matching TRBD1 (5 bases). Deletions cut 4 bases from V and 4 bases from J, with 8 bases between. The germline CDR1 and CDR2 sequences are LNHDA and SQIVND (reference sequence). This CDR3 has 13 amino acids. CDR3 bases: TGTGCCAGTAGTAGACAGAGAAATCAGCCCCAGCATTTT. Its protein product is CASSRQRNQPQHF. Variable domain in full (rest from reference TRBV19 and TRBJ1-5): DGGITQSPKYLFRKEGQNVTLSCEQNLNHDAMYWYRQDPGQGLRLIYYSQIVNDFQKGDIAEGYSVSREKKESFPLTVTSAQKNPTAFYLCASSRQRNQPQHFGDGTRLSIL.

The V and J genes are TRBV5-1 and TRBJ2-3; 8 bases are a match to TRBD2. CDR1 and CDR2 (germline): SGHRS, YFSETQ. Losses at the gene ends were 1 base for V and 4 bases for J; bases not matched to a gene: 5. The CDR3 runs to 15 residues. The CDR3 DNA sequence: TGCGCCAGCAGCTTGAACGGGGGGGCATCAGATACGCAGTATTTT. Residues: CASSLNGGASDTQYF.

The chain combines TRBV29-1 with TRBJ2-3, with 8 nucleotides matching TRBD1. Germline V CDR1 and CDR2: SQVTM, ANQGSEA. V dropped 7 bases and J dropped 2; count of bases not matched to a gene: 5. The CDR3 consists of 13 residues. The CDR3 sequence is CSGGGQVTDTQYF. CDR3 bases: TGCAGCGGAGGGGGACAGGTCACAGATACGCAGTATTTT.

This chain links TRBV4-2 with TRBJ2-3, with TRBD2 identical over 10 bases. The CDR3 consists of 17 residues. Germline loops: CDR1 LGHNA, CDR2 YNFKEQ. V lost 4 bases and J lost 2; bases outside the gene matches: 9. CDR3 DNA sequence: TGTGCCAGCAGCCCCTTGGTAGCGGGGGGCCTCACAGATACGCAGTATTTT. This gives the protein CASSPLVAGGLTDTQYF.

V is TRBV29-1 and J is TRBJ1-1; D is unresolved. V lost 1 base and J lost 7, with 10 bases in between. The germline gives CDR1 SQVTM, CDR2 ANQGSEA. There are 12 residues in the CDR3. CDR3 nucleotides: TGCAGCGTTGAAGGTGTCAGCGTTGAAGCTTTCTTT. This sequence encodes CSVEGVSVEAFF.

This clone has a single count. The CDR3 reads CASSRDRVEETQYF. CDR3 DNA sequence: TGTGCCAGCAGCAGGGACAGGGTGGAAGAGACCCAGTACTTC. The gene calls are TRBV11-2 and TRBJ2-5; the match to TRBD1 covers 9 bases. The germline V gene has CDR1 SGHAT and CDR2 FQNNGV. Unmatched junction bases numbered 4, after V lost 5 bases and J lost 3 bases. CDR3 length: 14 amino acids.

In nucleotides, the CDR3 is TGTGCCAGTAATGACAGGCCTCTCTATAGCAATCAGCCCCAGCATTTT. This codes for CASNDRPLYSNQPQHF. The chain joins TRBV19 to TRBJ1-5; a weak D match, TRBD1 (6 bases). Germline V CDR1 and CDR2: LNHDA, SQIVND (reference sequence). V shed 7 bases and J shed 0 bases, with 16 bases lying between them. The CDR3 runs to 16 residues. Looking up the rest from reference TRBV19 and TRBJ1-5 gives the full variable domain: DGGITQSPKYLFRKEGQNVTLSCEQNLNHDAMYWYRQDPGQGLRLIYYSQIVNDFQKGDIAEGYSVSREKKESFPLTVTSAQKNPTAFYLCASNDRPLYSNQPQHFGDGTRLSIL.

This clone appeared once. The chain has TRBV7-2 and TRBJ2-5; TRBD2 aligns across 10 bases. The V and J ends lost 4 bases and 7 bases, in that order; junction bases with no gene match: 12. Germline values: CDR1 SGHTA, CDR2 FQGNSA. CDR3 length: 16 residues. CDR3 protein: CASSWTSGLSSGTQYF. DNA for the CDR3: TGTGCCAGCAGCTGGACTAGCGGACTTTCTTCGGGGACCCAGTACTTC. The full variable domain, with the rest looked up from reference TRBV7-2 and TRBJ2-5, is GAGVSQSPSNKVTEKGKDVELRCDPISGHTALYWYRQSLGQGLEFLIYFQGNSAPDKSGLPSDRFSAERTGGSVSTLTIQRTQQEDSAVYLCASSWTSGLSSGTQYFGPGTRLLVL.

Only one count was recorded for this clone. The chain carries TRBV27 and TRBJ2-3; D is unclear. The length of the CDR3 is 13 residues. Germline loops: CDR1 MNHEY, CDR2 SMNVEV (reference sequence). V lost 2 bases and J 2 bases, leaving 5 bases between the germline ends. The CDR3 spells CASSLQDTDTQYF. For the CDR3, the DNA is TGTGCCAGCAGTTTACAGGACACAGATACGCAGTATTTT.

The chain employs TRBV4-1 and TRBJ1-1, with 7 positions matching TRBD1. CDR1 is MGHRA, CDR2 YSYEKL, per germline. Trimming removed 0 bases from V and 4 bases from J; junction bases left unmatched: 5. This CDR3 contains 15 residues. CDR3 loop: CASSQERGLGTEAFF. For the CDR3, the DNA is TGCGCCAGCAGCCAAGAGAGGGGGCTGGGCACTGAAGCTTTCTTT.

Comments on this clone: Other DNA sequences of this sample code for an identical CDR3. This chain links TRBV6-5 with TRBJ2-5; D remains ambiguous. V shed 5 bases and J shed 1 base, with 2 bases lying between them. The V gene's germline CDR1 is MNHEY and CDR2 SVGAGI. The CDR3 runs 11 residues. DNA for the CDR3: TGTGCCAGCAGTCGCCAAGAGACCCAGTACTTC. This gives the protein CASSRQETQYF.

This clone showed up just once. The CDR3 spells CASSQPTVRGAAFF. CDR3 sequence (DNA): TGCGCCAGCAGCCAACCCACAGTACGGGGGGCAGCTTTCTTT. The rearrangement joins TRBV4-1 to TRBJ1-1, with a weak D call TRBD1 (6 bases). Germline CDR1 reads MGHRA; CDR2 reads YSYEKL. The CDR3 has 14 amino acids. The V end lost 2 bases, the J end lost 10 bases, and 17 bases lay between the germline ends.